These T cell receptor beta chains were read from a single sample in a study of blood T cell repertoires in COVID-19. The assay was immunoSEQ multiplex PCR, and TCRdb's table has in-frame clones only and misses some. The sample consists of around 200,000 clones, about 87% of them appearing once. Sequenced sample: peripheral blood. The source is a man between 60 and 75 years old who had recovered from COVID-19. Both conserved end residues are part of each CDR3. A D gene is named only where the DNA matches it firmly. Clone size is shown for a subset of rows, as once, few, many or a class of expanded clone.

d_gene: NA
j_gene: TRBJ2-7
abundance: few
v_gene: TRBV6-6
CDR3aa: CASSPAGRQLEQYF
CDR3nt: TGTGCCAGCAGCCCCGCCGGGAGACAGCTCGAGCAGTACTTC

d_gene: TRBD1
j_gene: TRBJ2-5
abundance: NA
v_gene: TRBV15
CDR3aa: CATSRDRVAGGVETQYF
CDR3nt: TGTGCCACCAGCAGAGATCGGGTGGCAGGGGGAGTGGAGACCCAGTACTTC

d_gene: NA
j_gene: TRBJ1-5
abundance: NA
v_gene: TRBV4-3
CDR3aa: CASSQGGFGQPQHF
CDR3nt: TGCGCCAGCAGCCAAGGGGGCTTCGGTCAGCCCCAGCATTTT

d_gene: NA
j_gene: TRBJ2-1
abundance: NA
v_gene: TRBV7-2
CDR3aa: CASSPNDRWEHNEQFF
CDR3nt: TGTGCCAGCAGCCCCAATGACAGGTGGGAGCACAATGAGCAGTTCTTC

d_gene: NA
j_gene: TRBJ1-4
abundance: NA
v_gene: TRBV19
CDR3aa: CASSVSGDEKLFF
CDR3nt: TGTGCCAGTAGTGTGTCCGGGGATGAAAAACTGTTTTTT

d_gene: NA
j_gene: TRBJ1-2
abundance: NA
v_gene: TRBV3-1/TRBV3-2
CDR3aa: CASSQGEGRYGYTF
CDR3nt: TGTGCCAGCAGCCAAGGAGAGGGTCGTTATGGCTACACCTTC

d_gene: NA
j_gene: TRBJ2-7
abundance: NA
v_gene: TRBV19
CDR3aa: CASQQDTYEQYF
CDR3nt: TGTGCCAGTCAACAGGACACCTACGAGCAGTACTTC

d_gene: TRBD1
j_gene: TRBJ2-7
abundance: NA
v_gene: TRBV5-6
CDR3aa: CASSRQGSTTSRVYF
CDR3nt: TGTGCCAGCAGCCGACAGGGGTCAACTACGAGTAGAGTGTACTTC

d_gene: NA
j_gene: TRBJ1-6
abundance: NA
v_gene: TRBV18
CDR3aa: CASSPLVLTEVVPNSPLHF
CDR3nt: TGTGCCAGCTCACCCTTAGTCCTGACAGAAGTCGTCCCCAATTCACCCCTCCACTTT

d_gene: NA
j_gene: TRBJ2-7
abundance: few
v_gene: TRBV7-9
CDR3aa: CASEMSGQFHEQYF
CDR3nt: TGTGCCAGCGAGATGTCCGGACAGTTTCACGAGCAGTACTTC

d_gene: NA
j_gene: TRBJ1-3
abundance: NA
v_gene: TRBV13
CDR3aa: CASASGENTIYF
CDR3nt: TGTGCCAGCGCCTCTGGAGAAAACACCATATATTTT

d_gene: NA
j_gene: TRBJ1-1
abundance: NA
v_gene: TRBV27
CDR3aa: CASRPGGKGTEAFF
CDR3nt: TGTGCCAGCAGGCCGGGTGGGAAGGGGACTGAAGCTTTCTTT

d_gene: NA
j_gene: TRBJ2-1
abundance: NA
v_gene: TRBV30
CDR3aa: CAWSVGQLSLSEQFF
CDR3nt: TGTGCCTGGAGTGTGGGGCAGCTCAGTTTGAGCGAGCAGTTCTTC

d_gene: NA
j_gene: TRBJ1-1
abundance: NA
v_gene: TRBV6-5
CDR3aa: CASSSSLNTEAFF
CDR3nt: TGTGCCAGCAGTTCTTCCTTGAACACTGAAGCTTTCTTT

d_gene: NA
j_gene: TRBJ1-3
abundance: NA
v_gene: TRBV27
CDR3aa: CASSLTFRRAGNTIYF
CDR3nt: TGTGCCAGCAGTTTAACCTTCAGGAGGGCTGGAAACACCATATATTTT

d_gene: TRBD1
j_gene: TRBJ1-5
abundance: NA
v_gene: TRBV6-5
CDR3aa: CASSRGQNSNQPQHF
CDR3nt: TGTGCCAGCAGTCGGGGACAGAATAGCAATCAGCCCCAGCATTTT

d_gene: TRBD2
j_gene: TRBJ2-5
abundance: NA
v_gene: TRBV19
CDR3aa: CASSIAVLAGVSETQYF
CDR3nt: TGTGCCAGTAGTATCGCCGTCCTAGCGGGAGTATCCGAGACCCAGTACTTC

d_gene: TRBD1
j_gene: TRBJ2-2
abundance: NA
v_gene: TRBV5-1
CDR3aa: CASSLPPGGTGELFF
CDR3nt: TGCGCCAGCAGCTTGCCTCCAGGGGGCACCGGGGAGCTGTTTTTT

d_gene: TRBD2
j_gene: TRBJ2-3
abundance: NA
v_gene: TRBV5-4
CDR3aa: CASSPSPGGGTSTDTQYF
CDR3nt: TGTGCCAGCAGCCCAAGTCCGGGGGGAGGGACTAGCACAGATACGCAGTATTTT

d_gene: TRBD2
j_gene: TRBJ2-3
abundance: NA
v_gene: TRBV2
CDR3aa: CASSGLAGNTDTQYF
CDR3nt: TGTGCCAGCAGTGGACTAGCGGGGAACACAGATACGCAGTATTTT

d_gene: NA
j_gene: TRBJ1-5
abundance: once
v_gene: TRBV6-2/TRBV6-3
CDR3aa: CASSPGNQPQHF
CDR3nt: TGTGCCAGCAGTCCCGGTAACCAGCCCCAGCATTTT

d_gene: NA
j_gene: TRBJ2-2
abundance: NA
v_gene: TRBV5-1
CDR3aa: CASSKVTGSGELFF
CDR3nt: TGCGCCAGCAGCAAAGTCACAGGGAGCGGGGAGCTGTTTTTT

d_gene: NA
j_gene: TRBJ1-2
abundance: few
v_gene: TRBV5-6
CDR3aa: CASSLVIGVDYGYTF
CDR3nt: TGTGCCAGCAGCTTGGTGATAGGGGTCGACTATGGCTACACCTTC

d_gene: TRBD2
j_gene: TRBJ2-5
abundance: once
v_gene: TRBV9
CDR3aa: CASSVSSGQETQYF
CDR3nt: TGTGCCAGCAGCGTGTCTAGCGGCCAAGAGACCCAGTACTTC

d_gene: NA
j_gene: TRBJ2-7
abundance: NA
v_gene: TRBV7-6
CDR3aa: CASSLAQGQYYEQYF
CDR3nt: TGTGCCAGCAGCTTAGCTCAAGGACAGTACTACGAGCAGTACTTC

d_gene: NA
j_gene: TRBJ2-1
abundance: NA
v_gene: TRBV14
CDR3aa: CASSQDTEEQFF
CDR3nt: TGTGCCAGCAGCCAAGATACTGAGGAGCAGTTCTTC

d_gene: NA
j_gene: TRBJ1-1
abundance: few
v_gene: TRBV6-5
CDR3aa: CASNLDSYTEAFF
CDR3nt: TGTGCCAGCAACCTGGACAGTTACACTGAAGCTTTCTTT

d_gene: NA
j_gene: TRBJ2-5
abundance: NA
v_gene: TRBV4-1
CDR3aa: CASSQDSSAGWETQYF
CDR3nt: TGCGCCAGCAGCCAAGATAGTTCGGCAGGGTGGGAGACCCAGTACTTC

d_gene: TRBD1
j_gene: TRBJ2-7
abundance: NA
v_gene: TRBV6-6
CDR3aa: CASRGTGGSYEQYF
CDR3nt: TGTGCCAGCAGAGGGACAGGAGGTTCCTACGAGCAGTACTTC

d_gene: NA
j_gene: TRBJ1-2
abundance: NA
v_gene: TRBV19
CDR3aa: CASRDTRPLYGYTF
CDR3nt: TGTGCCAGTAGAGATACCAGGCCCCTCTATGGCTACACCTTC

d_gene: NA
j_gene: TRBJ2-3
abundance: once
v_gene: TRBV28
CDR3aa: CASSLAGTDTQYF
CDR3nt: TGTGCCAGCAGTTTGGCCGGCACAGATACGCAGTATTTT

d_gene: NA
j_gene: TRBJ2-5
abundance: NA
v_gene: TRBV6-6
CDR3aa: CASSYRLGRGRETQYF
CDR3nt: TGTGCCAGCAGTTATCGGTTGGGCAGGGGGAGGGAGACCCAGTACTTC

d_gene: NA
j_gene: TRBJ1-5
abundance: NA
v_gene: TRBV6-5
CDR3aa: CASSESGISDQPQHF
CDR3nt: TGTGCCAGCTCCGAATCGGGGATCTCGGATCAGCCCCAGCATTTT

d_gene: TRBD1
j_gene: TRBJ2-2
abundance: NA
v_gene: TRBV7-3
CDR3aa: CASSLRSGGSTGELFF
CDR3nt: TGTGCCAGCAGCCTTCGCTCAGGGGGAAGCACCGGGGAGCTGTTTTTT

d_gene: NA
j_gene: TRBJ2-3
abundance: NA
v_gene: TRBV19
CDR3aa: CASSIEGRYTDTQYF
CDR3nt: TGTGCCAGTAGTATCGAGGGCAGGTACACAGATACGCAGTATTTT

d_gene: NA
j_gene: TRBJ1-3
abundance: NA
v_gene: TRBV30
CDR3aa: CAWSPLLGRDNSGRAGNTIYF
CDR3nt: TGTGCCTGGAGCCCACTCCTGGGGCGGGACAATTCCGGGAGGGCTGGAAACACCATATATTTT

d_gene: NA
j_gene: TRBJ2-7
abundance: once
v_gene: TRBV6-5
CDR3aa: CASSPMTVSAYEQYF
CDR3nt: TGTGCCAGCAGTCCTATGACAGTCTCAGCTTACGAGCAGTACTTC

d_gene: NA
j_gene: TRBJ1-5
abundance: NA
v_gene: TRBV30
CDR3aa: CAWSGQYNQPQHF
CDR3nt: TGTGCCTGGAGTGGTCAGTACAATCAGCCCCAGCATTTT

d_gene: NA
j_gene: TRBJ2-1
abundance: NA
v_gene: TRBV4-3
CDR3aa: CASSTSTGSSYNEQFF
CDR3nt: TGCGCCAGCAGCACATCAACAGGGAGCTCCTACAATGAGCAGTTCTTC

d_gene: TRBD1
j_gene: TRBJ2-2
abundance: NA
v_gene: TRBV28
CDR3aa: CASSGQDTGELFF
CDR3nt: TGTGCCAGCAGCGGACAGGACACCGGGGAGCTGTTTTTT

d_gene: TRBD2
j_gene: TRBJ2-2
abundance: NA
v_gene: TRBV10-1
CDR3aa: CASSESLAGTLGTGELFF
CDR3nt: TGCGCCAGCAGTGAGTCGTTAGCGGGAACCCTAGGCACCGGGGAGCTGTTTTTT

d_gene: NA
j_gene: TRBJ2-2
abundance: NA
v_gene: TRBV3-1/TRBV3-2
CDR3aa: CASTQRGGSNTGELFF
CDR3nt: TGTGCCAGCACCCAAAGGGGGGGTTCCAACACCGGGGAGCTGTTTTTT

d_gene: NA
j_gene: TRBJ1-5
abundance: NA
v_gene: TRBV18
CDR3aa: CASSSAGGDQPQHF
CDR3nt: TGTGCCAGCTCTTCGGCGGGGGGGGATCAGCCCCAGCATTTT

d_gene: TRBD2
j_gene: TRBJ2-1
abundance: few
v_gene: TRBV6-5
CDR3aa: CASSYLAGEIDEQFF
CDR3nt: TGTGCCAGCAGTTACCTAGCGGGAGAGATCGATGAGCAGTTCTTC